The present entry profiles one T cell receptor beta chain with its context. Its target is not known. This record comes from a study of shared clonotypes between healthy human individuals. General study findings and limits: Clonotypes shared by all four donors outscored non-shared clonotypes in generation probability.

Some clones are missing from TCRdb's copy, which holds only in-frame ones; the method was immunoSEQ multiplex PCR. The table lists about 2.1 million clones, around 93% of them singletons. CD8 cells regarded as naive lacked CD45RO, were positively chosen for CCR7, and omitted terminally differentiated effector memory CD45RA+ cells. Specimen: naive CD8+ T cells from PBMCs. The source is a man younger than 35 in good health. Some clones in this sample may be carry-over from other donors' samples.

The CDR3 reads CASSITGTGAGNTIYF. In DNA form, the CDR3 reads TGTGCCAGCAGTATCACTGGGACAGGGGCTGGAAACACCATATATTTT. The V gene is TRBV7-2, the J gene TRBJ1-3, with 10 bases matching TRBD1. Germline CDR1 reads SGHTA; CDR2 reads FQGNSA. This CDR3 is built from 16 residues. V dropped 6 bases and J dropped 2; count of bases not matched to a gene: 7.